The 4 T cell receptor beta chains given below trace back to one sample, sequenced in a study of blood T cell repertoires in COVID-19. Assay: immunoSEQ multiplex PCR; the TCRdb copy retains only in-frame clones and omits some. This table holds 350,000 or so clones, more than 70% found once. Material for sequencing was peripheral blood. The receptors were sampled from an older woman with COVID-19, enrolled during active disease.

This sequence joins TRBV27 and TRBJ2-1; 9 bases match TRBD1. The CDR3 is 13 residues long. Germline V gene sequence: CDR1 MNHEY, CDR2 SMNVEV (reference sequence). V lost 5 bases to trimming and J lost 12 bases; unmatched junction nucleotides: 8. The DNA for the CDR3 is TGTGCCAGCAGTACTACAGGGGGCAGAGGGCAGTTCTTC. This sequence encodes CASSTTGGRGQFF.

The rearrangement uses TRBV19 and TRBJ1-1, with 7 bases aligning to TRBD1. Germline-derived CDR1 and CDR2 are LNHDA and SQIVND (reference sequence). Germline trimming cut 9 bases from V and 11 bases from J; bases unmatched to any gene: 18. CDR3 length: 14 residues. CDR3 DNA sequence: TGTGCCAGCAAACCCATTGGACAGGACCCCTCTGCTTTCTTT. It yields the protein CASKPIGQDPSAFF.

V usage is TRBV7-9 and J usage is TRBJ1-1, with 9 bases aligning to TRBD1. Trimming at V came to 2 bases and at J to 4 bases, leaving 11 bases not matched to a gene. The CDR3 totals 17 residues. Per the germline V gene, CDR1 is SEHNR and CDR2 is FQNEAQ (reference sequence). CDR3 sequence (DNA): TGTGCCAGCAGCTTAACCAGACAGGGGGGTAACGGCACTGAAGCTTTCTTT. Translated, it gives CASSLTRQGGNGTEAFF.

The V and J genes are TRBV6-5 and TRBJ1-3; D gene uncertain. Germline V gene lookup returns CDR1 MNHEY and CDR2 SVGAGI. This CDR3 is 15 amino acids long. The ends were cut back, 7 bases at V and 0 bases at J, with 13 bases in the middle. The CDR3 spells CASKPPRGSGNTIYF. The CDR3 DNA reads as TGTGCCAGCAAACCCCCCAGAGGCTCTGGAAACACCATATATTTT.